The 23 T cell receptor beta chains below come from one sample, sequenced in a study of cytomegalovirus exposure and HLA in healthy donors (dated by TCRdb to about 2017). Receptors were amplified or captured by the immunoSEQ multiplex PCR assay. For the multiplex PCR, a mixture combining 60 forward primers for TCR Vbeta segments and 13 reverse primers for TCR Jbeta segments was used. The immuneACCESS repertoire file appears here via TCRdb, limited to in-frame rearrangements. These files lack a portion of the clones; in checked studies, under half of the deficit traces to unresolved V genes, and the cause of the others is not known. A total of 150,000 or so clones appear in this sample, 70% to 80% of them only once. The ten top clones hold under 4.5% of the sample. The sequenced sample was PBMCs. Receptors originate from a woman in her 40s in good health and CMV-seronegative.

The gene calls are TRBV7-9 and TRBJ1-5; D call uncertain. There are 14 residues in the CDR3. Germline V gives CDR1 SEHNR, CDR2 FQNEAQ (reference sequence). V was shortened by 2 bases and J by 3 bases, with 8 bases between the two germline ends. The CDR3 nucleotides read TGTGCCAGCAGCTTACTAGACTCCAATCAGCCCCAGCATTTT. Translated, it gives CASSLLDSNQPQHF.

The CDR3 region is CASSQITGGIYGYTF. CDR3 in DNA: TGTGCCAGCAGCCAAATTACAGGGGGCATCTATGGCTACACCTTC. The chain joins TRBV14 to TRBJ1-2; 9 nucleotides line up with TRBD1. The V gene end was trimmed by 2 bases and the J gene end by 4 bases; junction bases not matched to a gene: 5. Germline V gene data show CDR1 as SGHDN and CDR2 as FVKESK. The CDR3 runs 15 residues.

V usage is TRBV19 and J usage is TRBJ1-1; TRBD1 matches at 8 bases. The CDR3 totals 14 residues. The J segment lost 5 bases and the V segment lost 6 bases, leaving 8 bases of the junction unmatched. Germline V CDR1 and CDR2: LNHDA, SQIVND (reference sequence). CDR3: CASRRTGLQTEAFF. In DNA, the CDR3 is TGTGCCAGTAGACGGACAGGGTTGCAGACTGAAGCTTTCTTT.

The chain employs TRBV6-1 and TRBJ2-7, with D hard to call. The CDR3 extends over 14 amino acids. Germline-derived CDR1 and CDR2 are MNHNS and SASEGT. Deletions cut 0 bases from V and 1 base from J, with 7 bases between. Here the CDR3 reads CASSEAQLSYEQYF. For the CDR3, the DNA is TGTGCCAGCAGTGAAGCCCAGTTATCCTACGAGCAGTACTTC.

The rearrangement joins TRBV10-3 to TRBJ2-3; D is ambiguous. The V end was cut by 6 bases, the J end by 6 bases, with 10 bases between. Germline V gene data show CDR1 as ENHRY and CDR2 as SYGVKD. The CDR3 is made up of 12 amino acids. The CDR3 region has the DNA TGTGCCATCAGAGAATCTCGGGATACGCAGTATTTT. Amino acid sequence: CAIRESRDTQYF.

This sequence joins TRBV27 and TRBJ2-1, with 7 bases fitting TRBD2. J lost 4 bases, V lost 4 bases, and 7 bases had no gene match. From germline, CDR1 is MNHEY and CDR2 SMNVEV (reference sequence). The CDR3 extends over 15 amino acids. This CDR3 reads CASSSFAGDYNEQFF. Written as DNA, the CDR3 is TGTGCCAGCAGTTCATTTGCGGGGGATTACAATGAGCAGTTCTTC.

V gene TRBV11-3 combines with J gene TRBJ2-2; D ambiguous. CDR1 and CDR2 from the germline V gene are SGHNT and YENEEA. The CDR3 length is 13 residues. The V and J ends lost 2 bases and 7 bases respectively, with 8 bases between them. The CDR3 DNA follows: TGTGCCAGCAGCTTATCGTTAATCGGGGAGCTGTTTTTT. Protein sequence: CASSLSLIGELFF.

This clone has a handful of counts. The rearrangement links TRBV7-2 to TRBJ1-2; 9 nucleotides align to TRBD1. Germline trimming cut 4 bases from V and 0 bases from J; bases unmatched to any gene: 6. Germline-derived CDR1 and CDR2 are SGHTA and FQGNSA. The CDR3 contains 16 residues. CDR3 residues: CASSSGGQGTNYGYTF. DNA of the CDR3: TGTGCCAGCAGCTCAGGGGGACAGGGAACTAACTATGGCTACACCTTC.

This clone was counted between two and nine times. This chain connects TRBV2 to TRBJ1-2, with D perhaps TRBD1 (5 bases). The CDR3 has 15 amino acids. With 3 bases removed from V and 6 bases from J, the gap between germline ends came to 17 bases. Germline assignment: CDR1 SNHLY and CDR2 FYNNEI. Here the CDR3 reads CASSDWAAKGHGYTF. The CDR3 nucleotides read TGTGCCAGCAGTGACTGGGCCGCTAAGGGGCATGGCTACACCTTC. Full variable domain (rest looked up from reference TRBV2 and TRBJ1-2): EPEVTQTPSHQVTQMGQEVILRCVPISNHLYFYWYRQILGQKVEFLVSFYNNEISEKSEIFDDQFSVERPDGSNFTLKIRSTKLEDSAMYFCASSDWAAKGHGYTFGSGTRLTVV.

The chain links TRBV9 to TRBJ2-3; no clear D. V was pared by 3 bases and J by 7 bases, with 9 bases between. The CDR3 has 12 residues. Looked up from germline, CDR1 is SGDLS and CDR2 is YYNGEE. The CDR3 bases are TGTGCCAGCAGCGCCGCTAGGAATACGCAGTATTTT. Its translation is CASSAARNTQYF.

This clone was observed once. V gene TRBV18 combines with J gene TRBJ2-1; 7 bases map to TRBD1. The germline CDR1 and CDR2 sequences are KGHSH and LQKENI. V shed 4 bases and J 9 bases; nucleotides not matched to a gene: 9. The CDR3 has 14 residues. The CDR3 DNA follows: TGTGCCAGCTCACGGCGACAGGGTGAGGCTGAGCAGTTCTTC. The encoded protein is CASSRRQGEAEQFF. The complete variable domain, with remaining parts taken from reference TRBV18 and TRBJ2-1, reads NAGVMQNPRHLVRRRGQEARLRCSPMKGHSHVYWYRQLPEEGLKFMVYLQKENIIDESGMPKERFSAEFPKEGPSILRIQQVVRGDSAAYFCASSRRQGEAEQFFGPGTRLTVL.

This clone was seen once. The CDR3 DNA is TGTGCTAGTGCCGGACCTGGAGGACAGGGATTGGGGTCCTATAATTCACCCCTCCACTTT. This encodes CASAGPGGQGLGSYNSPLHF. The chain joins TRBV12-5 to TRBJ1-6; 8 bases agree with TRBD1. CDR1 LGHNT and CDR2 FRNRAP come from the germline V gene. Trimming cost V 7 bases and J 1 base; bases outside gene matches: 18. The length of the CDR3 is 20 residues.

The V and J genes are TRBV6-1 and TRBJ1-1, with D maybe TRBD1 (6 bases). The CDR3 consists of 13 residues. Germline CDR1 reads MNHNS; CDR2 reads SASEGT. Trimming shortened V by 6 bases and J by 4 bases, and 12 bases separated the two germline ends. In DNA form, the CDR3 reads TGTGCCAGCAGCTGGACAGAGAGCACTGAAGCTTTCTTT. Translating gives CASSWTESTEAFF.

The chain couples TRBV18 to TRBJ2-7; D is unclear. V lost 2 bases and J 4 bases, leaving 9 bases between the germline ends. The CDR3 has 13 amino acids. In germline, CDR1 is KGHSH, CDR2 LQKENI. DNA for the CDR3: TGTGCCAGCTCACCAATGTTAGCTTACGAGCAGTACTTC. Encoded protein: CASSPMLAYEQYF.

The V call is TRBV28, the J call TRBJ2-7, with TRBD2 identical over 8 bases. This CDR3 region has 17 residues. Trimming cost V 4 bases and J 4 bases; bases outside gene matches: 15. Germline V gene sequence: CDR1 MDHEN, CDR2 SYDVKM. The CDR3 DNA is TGTGCCAGCAGTTCCCAACTACAGCGGGAGAGGAGATACGAGCAGTACTTC. This sequence encodes CASSSQLQRERRYEQYF.

This CDR3 reads CASSSDGTGGRETQYF. CDR3 DNA: TGCGCCAGCAGCTCGGACGGGACAGGGGGCCGAGAGACCCAGTACTTC. The chain joins TRBV5-1 to TRBJ2-5, with 12 bases identical to TRBD1. V lost 3 bases and J lost 4; bases outside the gene matches: 7. CDR3 size: 16 residues. Germline values: CDR1 SGHRS, CDR2 YFSETQ.

The chain employs TRBV29-1 and TRBJ2-7; D remains ambiguous. Germline CDR1 reads SQVTM; CDR2 reads ANQGSEA. Trimming shortened V by 4 bases and J by 3 bases, and 19 bases separated the two germline ends. This CDR3 is built from 15 residues. DNA for the CDR3: TGCAGCGTTGTAGGTGCGGCCCCCTCAGACTACGAGCAGTACTTC. It translates to CSVVGAAPSDYEQYF.

The chain combines TRBV7-9 with TRBJ1-6, with D tentatively TRBD1 (5 bases). Germline V lookup: CDR1 SEHNR, CDR2 FQNEAQ (reference sequence). The CDR3 runs to 19 residues. V was shortened by 1 base and J by 5 bases, with 21 bases between the two germline ends. The CDR3 region has the DNA TGTGCCAGCAGCTTAGAAATTGGAGGGGTGGATATCCATAATTCACCCCTCCACTTT. It yields the protein CASSLEIGGVDIHNSPLHF. The variable domain in full, completed from reference TRBV7-9 and TRBJ1-6, reads DTGVSQNPRHKITKRGQNVTFRCDPISEHNRLYWYRQTLGQGPEFLTYFQNEAQLEKSRLLSDRFSAERPKGSFSTLEIQRTEQGDSAMYLCASSLEIGGVDIHNSPLHFGNGTRLTVT.

This chain connects TRBV5-6 to TRBJ1-1; the match to TRBD1 covers 8 bases. The CDR3 totals 15 residues. Trimming took 2 bases from V and 0 from J; bases not matched to a gene: 3. CDR1 is SGHDT, CDR2 YYEEEE, per germline. The CDR3 DNA follows: TGTGCCAGCAGCTTACGGACAGGGATGAACACTGAAGCTTTCTTT. It specifies CASSLRTGMNTEAFF.

The V and J genes are TRBV28 and TRBJ1-1; 8 bases are a match to TRBD1. Trimming took 5 bases from V and 1 from J; bases not matched to a gene: 6. The germline CDR1 and CDR2 sequences are MDHEN and SYDVKM. The CDR3 length is 15 residues. CDR3 DNA sequence: TGTGCCAGCAGTCCCCCCGACAGGGGGAACACTGAAGCTTTCTTT. Its translation: CASSPPDRGNTEAFF.

This clone was picked up one time. The J gene is TRBJ1-1, the V gene TRBV2, with a possible D match to TRBD1 (6 bases). The CDR3 has 15 residues. Germline assignment: CDR1 SNHLY and CDR2 FYNNEI. V lost 8 bases and J 2 bases, leaving 18 bases between the germline ends. CDR3: CASPERGRENTEAFF. The DNA for the CDR3 is TGTGCCAGCCCGGAGAGGGGGAGAGAAAACACTGAAGCTTTCTTT. Based on the CDR3 plus reference TRBV2 and TRBJ1-1, the full variable domain is EPEVTQTPSHQVTQMGQEVILRCVPISNHLYFYWYRQILGQKVEFLVSFYNNEISEKSEIFDDQFSVERPDGSNFTLKIRSTKLEDSAMYFCASPERGRENTEAFFGQGTRLTVV.

The J gene is TRBJ1-4, the V gene TRBV7-8; the D gene is possibly TRBD1 (5 bases). Deletions cut 1 base from V and 4 bases from J, with 10 bases between. CDR1 and CDR2 from the germline V gene are SGHVS and FQNEAQ. The CDR3 has 15 residues. Written as DNA, the CDR3 is TGTGCCAGCAGCTTAGGGGGGGGAATTAATGAAAAACTGTTTTTT. Its translation is CASSLGGGINEKLFF. The full variable domain, its missing parts supplied by reference TRBV7-8 and TRBJ1-4, is GAGVSQSPRYKVAKRGQDVALRCDPISGHVSLFWYQQALGQGPEFLTYFQNEAQLDKSGLPSDRFFAERPEGSVSTLKIQRTQQEDSAVYLCASSLGGGINEKLFFGSGTQLSVL.

This sequence joins TRBV5-1 and TRBJ1-1, with 10 bases lining up with TRBD1. V lost 7 bases, J lost 3 bases, and 0 bases stayed unmatched. This CDR3 contains 12 residues. Germline V lookup: CDR1 SGHRS, CDR2 YFSETQ. This chain's CDR3 is CASGTGDTEAFF. The CDR3 DNA reads as TGCGCCAGCGGGACAGGGGACACTGAAGCTTTCTTT.